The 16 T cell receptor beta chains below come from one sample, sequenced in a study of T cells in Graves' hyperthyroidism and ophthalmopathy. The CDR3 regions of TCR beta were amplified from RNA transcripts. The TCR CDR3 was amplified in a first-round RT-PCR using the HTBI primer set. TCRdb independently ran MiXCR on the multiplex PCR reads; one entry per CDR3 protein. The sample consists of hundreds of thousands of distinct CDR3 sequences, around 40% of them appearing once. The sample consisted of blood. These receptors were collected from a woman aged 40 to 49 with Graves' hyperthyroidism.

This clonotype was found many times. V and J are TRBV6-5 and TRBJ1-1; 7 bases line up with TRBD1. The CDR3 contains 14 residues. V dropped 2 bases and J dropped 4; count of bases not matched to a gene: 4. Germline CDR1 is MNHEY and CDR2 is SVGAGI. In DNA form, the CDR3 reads TGTGCCAGCAGTTACCCGACAGGGCGCACTGAAGCTTTCTTT. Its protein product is CASSYPTGRTEAFF.

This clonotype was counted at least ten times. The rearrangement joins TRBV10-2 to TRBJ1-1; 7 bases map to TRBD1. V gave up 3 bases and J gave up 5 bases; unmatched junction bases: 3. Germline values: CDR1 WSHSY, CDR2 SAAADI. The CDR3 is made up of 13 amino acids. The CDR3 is CASSDRGQTEAFF. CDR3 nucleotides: TGCGCCAGCAGTGATAGGGGACAGACTGAAGCTTTCTTT.

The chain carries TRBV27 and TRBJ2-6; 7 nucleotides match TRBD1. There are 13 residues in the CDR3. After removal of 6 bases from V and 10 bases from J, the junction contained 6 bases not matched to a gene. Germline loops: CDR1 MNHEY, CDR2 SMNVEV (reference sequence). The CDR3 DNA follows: TGTGCCAGCAGACGGGACAGAGCAAACGTCCTGACTTTC. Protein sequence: CASRRDRANVLTF.

CDR3 amino acids: CASTMGGFNQPQHF. CDR3 DNA: TGTGCCAGTACTATGGGTGGATTTAATCAGCCCCAGCATTTT. V usage is TRBV19 and J usage is TRBJ1-5; D gene ambiguous. The V and J ends lost 7 bases and 4 bases respectively, with 14 bases between them. From germline, CDR1 is LNHDA and CDR2 SQIVND (reference sequence). This CDR3 contains 14 residues. The full variable domain, completed using reference TRBV19 and TRBJ1-5, is DGGITQSPKYLFRKEGQNVTLSCEQNLNHDAMYWYRQDPGQGLRLIYYSQIVNDFQKGDIAEGYSVSREKKESFPLTVTSAQKNPTAFYLCASTMGGFNQPQHFGDGTRLSIL.

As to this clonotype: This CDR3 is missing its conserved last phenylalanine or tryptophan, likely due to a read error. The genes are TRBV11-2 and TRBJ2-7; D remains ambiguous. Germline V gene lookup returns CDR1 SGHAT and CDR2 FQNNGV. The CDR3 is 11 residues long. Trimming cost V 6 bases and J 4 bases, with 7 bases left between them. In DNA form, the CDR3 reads TGTGCCAGCAGTTCCCCGTACGAGCAGTACCTC. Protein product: CASSSPYEQYL.

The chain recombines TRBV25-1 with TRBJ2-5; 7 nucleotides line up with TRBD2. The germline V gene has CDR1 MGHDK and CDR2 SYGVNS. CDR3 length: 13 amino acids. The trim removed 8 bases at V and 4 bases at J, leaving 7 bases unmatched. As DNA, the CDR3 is TGTGCCAGCGCGGACGGGGGGACAGAGACCCAGTACTTC. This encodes CASADGGTETQYF.

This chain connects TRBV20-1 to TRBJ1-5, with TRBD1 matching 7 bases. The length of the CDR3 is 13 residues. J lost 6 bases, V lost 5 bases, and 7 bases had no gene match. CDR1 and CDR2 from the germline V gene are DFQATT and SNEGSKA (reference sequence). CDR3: CSAVDRDGQPQHF. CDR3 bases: TGCAGTGCTGTCGACAGGGACGGTCAGCCCCAGCATTTT.

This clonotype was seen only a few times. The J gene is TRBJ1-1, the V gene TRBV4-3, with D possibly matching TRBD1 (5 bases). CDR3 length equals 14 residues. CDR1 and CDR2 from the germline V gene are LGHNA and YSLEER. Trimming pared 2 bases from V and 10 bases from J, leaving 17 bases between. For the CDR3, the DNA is TGCGCCAGCAGCCAATGGAGGGCAGGGATAAGAGCTTTCTTT. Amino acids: CASSQWRAGIRAFF.

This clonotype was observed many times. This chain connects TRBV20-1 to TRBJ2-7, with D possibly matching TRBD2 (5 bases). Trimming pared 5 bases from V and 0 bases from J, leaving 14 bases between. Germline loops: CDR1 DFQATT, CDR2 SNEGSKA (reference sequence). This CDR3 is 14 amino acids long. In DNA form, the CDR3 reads TGCAGTGCTGTAGGACTGTCGAGCTCCTACGAGCAGTACTTC. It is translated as CSAVGLSSSYEQYF.

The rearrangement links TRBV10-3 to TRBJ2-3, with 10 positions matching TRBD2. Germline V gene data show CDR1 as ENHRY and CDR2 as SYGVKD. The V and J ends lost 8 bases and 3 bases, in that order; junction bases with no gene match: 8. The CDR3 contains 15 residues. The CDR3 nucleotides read TGTGCCATCCCAGGAGCGGGGGGGAGAACAGATACGCAGTATTTT. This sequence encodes CAIPGAGGRTDTQYF.

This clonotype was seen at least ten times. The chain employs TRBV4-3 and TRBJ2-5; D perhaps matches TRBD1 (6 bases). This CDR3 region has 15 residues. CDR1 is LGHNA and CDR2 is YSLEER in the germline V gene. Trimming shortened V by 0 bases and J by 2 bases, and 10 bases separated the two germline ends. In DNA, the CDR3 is TGCGCCAGCAGCCAAGAGGTCGGGACACAAGAGACCCAGTACTTC. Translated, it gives CASSQEVGTQETQYF.

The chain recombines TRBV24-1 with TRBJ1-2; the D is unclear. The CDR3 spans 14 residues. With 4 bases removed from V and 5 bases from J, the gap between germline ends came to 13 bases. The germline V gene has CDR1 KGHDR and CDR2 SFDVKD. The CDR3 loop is CATSDSGPEYGYTF. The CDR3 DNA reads TGTGCCACCAGTGACTCCGGCCCTGAATATGGCTACACCTTC.

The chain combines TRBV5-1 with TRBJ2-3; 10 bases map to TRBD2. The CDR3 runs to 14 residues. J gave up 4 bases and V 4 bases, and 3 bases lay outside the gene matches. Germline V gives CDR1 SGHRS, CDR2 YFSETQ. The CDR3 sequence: CASSQGLAADTQYF. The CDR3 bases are TGCGCCAGCAGCCAAGGACTAGCGGCAGATACGCAGTATTTT.

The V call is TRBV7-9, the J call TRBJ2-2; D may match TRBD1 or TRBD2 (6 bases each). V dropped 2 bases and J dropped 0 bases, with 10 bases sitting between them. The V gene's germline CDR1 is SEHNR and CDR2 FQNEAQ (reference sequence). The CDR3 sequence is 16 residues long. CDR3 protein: CASSLYREANTGELFF. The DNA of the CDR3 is TGTGCCAGCAGCTTATACAGGGAGGCGAACACCGGGGAGCTGTTTTTT.

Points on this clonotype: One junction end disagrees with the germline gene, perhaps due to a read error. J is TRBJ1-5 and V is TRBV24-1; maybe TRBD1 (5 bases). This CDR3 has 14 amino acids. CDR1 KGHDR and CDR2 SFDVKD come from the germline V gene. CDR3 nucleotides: TGTGCCAGCAGTACCTCGGGGGGATACCAGCCCCAGCATTTT. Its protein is CASSTSGGYQPQHF.

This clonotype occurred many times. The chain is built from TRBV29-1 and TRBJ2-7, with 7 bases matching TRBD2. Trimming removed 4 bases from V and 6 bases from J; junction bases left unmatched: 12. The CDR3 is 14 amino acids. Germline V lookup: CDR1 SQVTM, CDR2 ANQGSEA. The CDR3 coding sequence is TGCAGCGTTGGAGGGTGGACTAGAATAGGCGAGCAGTACTTC. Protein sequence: CSVGGWTRIGEQYF.